The next 2 T cell receptor beta chains were all read from a single sample in a study of human T cells and chemical hapten exposure. Time point defined: patch test 2, 6 weeks after DPC sensitization. Treatment meaning: therapeutic diphenylcyclopropenone sensitization with weekly scalp DPC. TCRdb processed the RACE reads anew with MiXCR; each CDR3 protein has one entry. The table has 75,000 to 95,000 distinct CDR3 sequences, 11% seen once. The source material was whole blood, sampled in connection with sensitization to the hapten diphenylcyclopropenone (DPC). The receptors stem from a man aged 40-49 years with alopecia areata. Some clones in this sample may be carry-over from other donors' samples.

There are a few counts of this clonotype. This chain joins TRBV10-3 and TRBJ1-1, with a weak D call TRBD1 (5 bases). With 10 bases removed from V and 1 base from J, the gap between germline ends came to 19 bases. Germline-derived CDR1 and CDR2 are ENHRY and SYGVKD. The CDR3 runs 15 residues. Here the CDR3 reads CATGEGRGTNTEAFF. DNA of the CDR3: TGTGCCACGGGAGAGGGGAGAGGGACGAACACTGAAGCTTTCTTT.

This clonotype was recorded at least ten times. This chain uses TRBV29-1 with TRBJ2-4; D is possibly TRBD2 (6 bases). This CDR3 is 12 amino acids long. The germline CDR1 and CDR2 sequences are SQVTM and ANQGSEA. The V end lost 3 bases, the J end lost 7 bases, and 10 bases lay between the germline ends. The CDR3 sequence: CSVDVGGNIQYF. CDR3 nucleotides: TGCAGCGTTGATGTTGGGGGGAACATTCAGTACTTC.